The 24 T cell receptor beta chains presented below share a single source sample, sequenced in a study of human T cells and chemical hapten exposure (dated by TCRdb to the early 2020s). The library was generated by RACE. Sequenced on a NextSeq 500. The public reads were quality trimmed at Q25 with fastp and then assembled into clones with MiXCR by TCRdb, keeping productive beta chains. Each record represents a unique CDR3 protein, reported with the most common genes and DNA among its rows. This sample gives about 360,000 distinct CDR3 sequences in total; 4.8% of them show up just once. The biggest ten clones account for around 2.3% of the sample. The sample's time point label, decoded: patch test 1, 2 weeks after DPC sensitization. The sample's treatment or condition label, in plain terms: therapeutic diphenylcyclopropenone sensitization with weekly scalp DPC. Here the sequenced sample was whole blood, taken in connection with sensitization to the hapten diphenylcyclopropenone (DPC). These receptors were collected from a woman between 50 and 59 years old with alopecia areata. Some clones in this sample may be carry-over from other donors' samples.

The chain carries TRBV7-8 and TRBJ1-5; D is undetermined. Deletions cut 6 bases from V and 5 bases from J, with 20 bases between. The CDR3 spans 16 residues. The germline CDR1 and CDR2 sequences are SGHVS and FQNEAQ. CDR3 region: CASRAGWAAVDQPQHF. The CDR3 bases are TGTGCCAGCAGGGCTGGATGGGCGGCAGTCGATCAGCCCCAGCATTTT.

This clonotype was recorded at least ten times. The chain carries TRBV7-2 and TRBJ1-2, with D possibly being TRBD1 (5 bases). Trimming took 3 bases from V and 4 from J, leaving 21 bases between them. This CDR3 has 17 amino acids. CDR1 is SGHTA and CDR2 is FQGNSA in the germline V gene. Here the CDR3 DNA reads TGTGCCAGCAGCTTGGGAAACGTGGGGCACCCTGGCTATGGCTACACCTTC. Its protein product is CASSLGNVGHPGYGYTF.

This clonotype was detected only a few times. The rearrangement joins TRBV7-9 to TRBJ1-5, with D possibly TRBD1 on 5 matching bases. The germline CDR1 and CDR2 sequences are SEHNR and FQNEAQ (reference sequence). The CDR3 has 14 residues. Trimming left V 1 base short and J 6 bases short, with 10 bases between. CDR3 sequence (DNA): TGTGCCAGCAGCTTAGGGGGGTCAGGTCAGCCCCAGCATTTT. This codes for CASSLGGSGQPQHF. Filled out from reference TRBV7-9 and TRBJ1-5, the complete variable domain reads DTGVSQNPRHKITKRGQNVTFRCDPISEHNRLYWYRQTLGQGPEFLTYFQNEAQLEKSRLLSDRFSAERPKGSFSTLEIQRTEQGDSAMYLCASSLGGSGQPQHFGDGTRLSIL.

This clonotype was observed a handful of times. J is TRBJ2-7 and V is TRBV4-3, with 11 bases identical to TRBD2. The junction had 2 bases not matched to a gene; V was cut back by 3 bases and J by 1 base. Per the germline V gene, CDR1 is LGHNA and CDR2 is YSLEER. The length of the CDR3 is 15 residues. The CDR3 sequence: CASSHTSGSSYEQYF. CDR3 DNA: TGCGCCAGCAGCCACACTAGCGGGAGTTCCTACGAGCAGTACTTC.

V usage is TRBV28 and J usage is TRBJ1-4; possible D gene TRBD1, 5 bases. CDR3 length equals 16 residues. Trimming shortened V by 8 bases and J by 3 bases, and 19 bases separated the two germline ends. Germline V gene lookup returns CDR1 MDHEN and CDR2 SYDVKM. The chain's CDR3 is CASGALLGPSNEKLFF. CDR3 sequence (DNA): TGTGCCAGCGGGGCCCTTTTAGGGCCCTCTAATGAAAAACTGTTTTTT.

This clonotype was counted many times. This chain links TRBV20-1 with TRBJ2-1, with D perhaps TRBD2 (6 bases). The CDR3 length is 13 residues. V gave up 4 bases and J gave up 3 bases, with 10 bases separating them. CDR1 is DFQATT, CDR2 SNEGSKA, per germline (reference sequence). The CDR3 DNA reads TGCAGTGCTACGGGGGACCTCTACAATGAGCAGTTCTTC. This translates into CSATGDLYNEQFF.

In this sample, this clonotype turned up many times. This rearrangement joins TRBV29-1 to TRBJ2-5, with unresolved D. CDR1 SQVTM and CDR2 ANQGSEA come from the germline V gene. The V gene lost 4 bases and the J gene lost 2 bases, with 8 bases spanning the gap. The CDR3 spans 12 residues. As DNA, the CDR3 is TGCAGCGTTGTTTACAGTCAAGAGACCCAGTACTTC. Translating gives CSVVYSQETQYF.

On this clonotype: This clone may be a read error of a much larger clone one base away. The chain is built from TRBV20-1 and TRBJ1-6; possibly TRBD1 for D (6 bases). This CDR3 is 14 amino acids long. Germline assignment: CDR1 DFQATT and CDR2 SNEGSKA (reference sequence). The CDR3 DNA reads TGCAGTGCTAGAGGAGGTGGAGGGGGTTCACCCATCCACTTT. This sequence encodes CSARGGGGGSPIHF.

This clonotype has ten or more counts. CDR3 in DNA: TGTGCCAGCAGCCAAGGCGGGACAGCTTACGAGCAGTACTTC. Its protein is CASSQGGTAYEQYF. V is TRBV3-1 and J is TRBJ2-7, with D possibly TRBD1 on 7 matching bases. The CDR3 has 14 residues. V dropped 1 base and J dropped 4 bases, with 11 bases sitting between them. Per the germline V gene, CDR1 is LGHDT and CDR2 is YNNKEL (reference sequence).

This clonotype was picked up many times. V gene TRBV4-1 combines with J gene TRBJ1-5; D call uncertain. The germline CDR1 and CDR2 sequences are MGHRA and YSYEKL. The CDR3 totals 13 residues. Trimming stripped 1 base from V and 4 bases from J, with 5 bases between. CDR3 region: CASSQVLNQPQHF. CDR3 bases: TGCGCCAGCAGCCAAGTATTGAATCAGCCCCAGCATTTT.

This clonotype has only a few counts. CDR3 region: CASRQGTLFLSSYEQYF. As DNA, the CDR3 is TGTGCCAGCAGACAGGGGACCCTTTTCCTGAGCTCCTACGAGCAGTACTTC. The chain joins TRBV2 to TRBJ2-7; 7 bases agree with TRBD1. The CDR3 has 17 residues. The J segment lost 0 bases and the V segment lost 6 bases, leaving 14 bases of the junction unmatched. Germline assignment: CDR1 SNHLY and CDR2 FYNNEI.

This clonotype was recorded many times. V is TRBV11-2 and J is TRBJ2-3; 8 bases fit TRBD2. CDR3 length: 13 residues. CDR1 SGHAT and CDR2 FQNNGV come from the germline V gene. V was pared by 0 bases and J by 11 bases, with 4 bases of the junction left unmatched. The CDR3 DNA reads TGTGCCAGCAGCTTAGATCTGCTAGCGGGGCAGTATTTT. The encoded protein is CASSLDLLAGQYF. Drawing the rest from reference TRBV11-2 and TRBJ2-3, the complete variable domain is EAGVAQSPRYKIIEKRQSVAFWCNPISGHATLYWYQQILGQGPKLLIQFQNNGVVDDSQLPKDRFSAERLKGVDSTLKIQPAKLEDSAVYLCASSLDLLAGQYFGPGTRLTVL.

This clonotype was counted ten times or more. V and J are TRBV29-1 and TRBJ2-6; 11 bases align to TRBD1. This CDR3 is 15 amino acids long. Germline-derived CDR1 and CDR2 are SQVTM and ANQGSEA. The V segment lost 4 bases and the J segment 2 bases; nucleotides outside the gene matches: 1. CDR3 bases: TGCAGCGTTGTGGGACAGGGGGCTGGGGCCAACGTCCTGACTTTC. Its translation is CSVVGQGAGANVLTF.

This clonotype was observed a few times. The chain combines TRBV7-6 with TRBJ1-1; the D is unclear. The V end was cut by 5 bases, the J end by 11 bases, with 18 bases between. Looked up from germline, CDR1 is SGHVS and CDR2 is FNYEAQ. The CDR3 has 13 residues. CDR3 amino acids: CASSLSREYPAFF. The CDR3 bases are TGTGCCAGCAGCCTTAGCAGAGAGTATCCGGCTTTCTTT.

There are a few counts of this clonotype. The chain carries TRBV10-2 and TRBJ2-1, with 11 bases identical to TRBD2. CDR1 and CDR2 from the germline V gene are WSHSY and SAAADI. This CDR3 is 21 amino acids long. Germline trimming cut 0 bases from V and 5 bases from J; bases unmatched to any gene: 18. CDR3 loop: CASSESWLAGGKVLMDNEQFF. The CDR3 DNA reads TGCGCCAGCAGTGAGTCTTGGCTAGCGGGAGGAAAGGTCCTCATGGACAATGAGCAGTTCTTC.

The chain links TRBV18 to TRBJ2-7; TRBD1 or TRBD2 may be the D gene (5 bases each). The CDR3 length is 14 residues. Germline CDR1 and CDR2: KGHSH and LQKENI. Trimming left V 3 bases short and J 7 bases short, with 16 bases between. CDR3 sequence: CASSPPDGAREQYF. For the CDR3, the DNA is TGTGCCAGCTCACCTCCGGACGGGGCGCGGGAGCAGTACTTC.

This chain links TRBV10-3 with TRBJ2-3, with 10 positions matching TRBD2. Trimming cost V 3 bases and J 6 bases; bases outside gene matches: 3. The CDR3 extends over 14 amino acids. Germline V gene sequence: CDR1 ENHRY, CDR2 SYGVKD. The CDR3 reads CAISESGGADTQYF. CDR3 DNA sequence: TGTGCCATCAGTGAAAGCGGGGGGGCGGATACGCAGTATTTT.

This clonotype showed up just a few times. The genes are TRBV20-1 and TRBJ2-7; 9 bases fit TRBD1. The CDR3 totals 19 residues. The V and J ends lost 6 bases and 3 bases, in that order; junction bases with no gene match: 24. Germline values: CDR1 DFQATT, CDR2 SNEGSKA (reference sequence). CDR3 sequence reads: CSANRGQGPRDWDIYEQYF. The CDR3 coding sequence is TGCAGTGCCAACAGGGGGCAGGGTCCACGGGACTGGGATATCTACGAGCAGTACTTC.

This clonotype came up many times. The J gene is TRBJ2-1, the V gene TRBV7-2; D is possibly TRBD2 (6 bases). Germline values: CDR1 SGHTA, CDR2 FQGNSA. This CDR3 comprises 15 residues. V was clipped by 3 bases and J by 1 base, with 10 bases between them. The CDR3: CASSFRELSYNEQFF. The CDR3 DNA reads as TGTGCCAGCAGCTTCCGGGAGCTGTCCTACAATGAGCAGTTCTTC. The complete variable domain, with remaining parts taken from reference TRBV7-2 and TRBJ2-1, reads GAGVSQSPSNKVTEKGKDVELRCDPISGHTALYWYRQSLGQGLEFLIYFQGNSAPDKSGLPSDRFSAERTGGSVSTLTIQRTQQEDSAVYLCASSFRELSYNEQFFGPGTRLTVL.

The V and J genes are TRBV4-1 and TRBJ2-1; 8 nucleotides align to TRBD1. The length of the CDR3 is 14 residues. Looked up from germline, CDR1 is MGHRA and CDR2 is YSYEKL. J gave up 6 bases and V 3 bases, and 4 bases lay outside the gene matches. The CDR3 bases are TGCGCCAGCAGCCATCTGACAGGGGCCAATGAGCAGTTCTTC. Amino acid sequence: CASSHLTGANEQFF.

This clonotype came up a few times. The chain joins TRBV7-2 to TRBJ2-5; D is perhaps TRBD2 (6 bases). Germline V gene data show CDR1 as SGHTA and CDR2 as FQGNSA. This CDR3 spans 15 amino acids. The ends were cut back, 5 bases at V and 2 bases at J, with 15 bases in the middle. Written as DNA, the CDR3 is TGTGCCAGCAGCCTACCGGAGGGTCCACAAGAGACCCAGTACTTC. Translated, it gives CASSLPEGPQETQYF. Looking up the rest from reference TRBV7-2 and TRBJ2-5 gives the full variable domain: GAGVSQSPSNKVTEKGKDVELRCDPISGHTALYWYRQSLGQGLEFLIYFQGNSAPDKSGLPSDRFSAERTGGSVSTLTIQRTQQEDSAVYLCASSLPEGPQETQYFGPGTRLLVL.

The chain uses TRBV12-3 or TRBV12-4 and TRBJ2-3; D not certain. Trimming left V 6 bases short and J 8 bases short, with 12 bases between. The CDR3 has 12 amino acids. Written as DNA, the CDR3 is TGTGCCAGCAGCCTTGACCCCGGTACGCAGTATTTT. Translating it yields CASSLDPGTQYF.

This clonotype has only a few counts. This sequence joins TRBV20-1 and TRBJ1-2, with D perhaps matching TRBD1 (6 bases). The CDR3 is 15 amino acids. CDR1 is DFQATT, CDR2 SNEGSKA, per germline (reference sequence). V lost 5 bases and J 5 bases, leaving 21 bases between the germline ends. The CDR3 protein is CSAPGGAEALYGYTF. The DNA for the CDR3 is TGCAGTGCTCCTGGGGGCGCGGAGGCACTATATGGCTACACCTTC.

Ten or more counts support this clonotype. The chain couples TRBV20-1 to TRBJ1-4; D remains unclear. This CDR3 is 14 amino acids long. CDR1 DFQATT and CDR2 SNEGSKA come from the germline V gene (reference sequence). Trimming pared 0 bases from V and 0 bases from J, leaving 5 bases between. The CDR3 loop is CSARDSATNEKLFF. As DNA, the CDR3 is TGCAGTGCTAGAGACAGCGCAACTAATGAAAAACTGTTTTTT.